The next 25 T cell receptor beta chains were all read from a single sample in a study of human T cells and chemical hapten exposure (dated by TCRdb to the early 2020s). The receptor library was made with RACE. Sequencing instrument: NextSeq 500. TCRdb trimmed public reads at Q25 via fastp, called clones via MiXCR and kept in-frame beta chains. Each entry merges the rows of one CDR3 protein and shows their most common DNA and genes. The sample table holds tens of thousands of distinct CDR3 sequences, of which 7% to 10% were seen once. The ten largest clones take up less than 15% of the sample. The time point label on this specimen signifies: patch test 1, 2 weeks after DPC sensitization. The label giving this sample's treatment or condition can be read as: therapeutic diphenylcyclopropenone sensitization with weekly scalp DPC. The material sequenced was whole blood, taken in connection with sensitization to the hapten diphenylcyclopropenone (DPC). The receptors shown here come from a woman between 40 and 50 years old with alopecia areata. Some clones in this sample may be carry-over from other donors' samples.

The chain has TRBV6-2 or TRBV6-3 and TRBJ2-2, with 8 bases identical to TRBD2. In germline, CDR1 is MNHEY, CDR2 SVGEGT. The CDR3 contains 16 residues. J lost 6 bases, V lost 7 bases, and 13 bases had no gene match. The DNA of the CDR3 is TGTGCCAGCACTCACCCGGGACTAGTCAAGGCCGGGGAGCTGTTTTTT. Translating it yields CASTHPGLVKAGELFF.

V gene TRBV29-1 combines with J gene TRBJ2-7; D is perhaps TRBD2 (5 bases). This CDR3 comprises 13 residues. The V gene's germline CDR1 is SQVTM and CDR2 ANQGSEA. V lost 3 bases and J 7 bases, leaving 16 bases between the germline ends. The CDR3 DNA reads TGCAGCGTTGAGTTCGGGCTAGCCGGGGAGCAGTACTTC. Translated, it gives CSVEFGLAGEQYF.

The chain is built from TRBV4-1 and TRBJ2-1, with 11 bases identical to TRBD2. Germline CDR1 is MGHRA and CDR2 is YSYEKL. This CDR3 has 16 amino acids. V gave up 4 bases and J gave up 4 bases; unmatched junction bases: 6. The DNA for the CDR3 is TGCGCCAGCAGCCTCCTGACTAGCGGGGTTTACAATGAGCAGTTCTTC. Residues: CASSLLTSGVYNEQFF.

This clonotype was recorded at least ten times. The CDR3 nucleotides are TGCGCCAGCAGCCGCCCCGAGGGAGCGGGGGAACAAGAGACCCAGTACTTC. Its protein is CASSRPEGAGEQETQYF. The rearrangement uses TRBV5-1 and TRBJ2-5, with 8 bases fitting TRBD2. The CDR3 spans 17 residues. J was trimmed by 2 bases and V by 4 bases; bases with no gene match: 13. Germline CDR1 SGHRS, CDR2 YFSETQ.

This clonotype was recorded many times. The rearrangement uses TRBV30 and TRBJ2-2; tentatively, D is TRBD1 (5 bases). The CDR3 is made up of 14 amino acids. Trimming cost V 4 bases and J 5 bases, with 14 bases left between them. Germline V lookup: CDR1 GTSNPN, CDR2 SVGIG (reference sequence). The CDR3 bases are TGTGCCTGGATGGGCAGGGTCAAGACCGGGGAGCTGTTTTTT. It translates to CAWMGRVKTGELFF. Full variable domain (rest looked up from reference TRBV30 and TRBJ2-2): SQTIHQWPATLVQPVGSPLSLECTVEGTSNPNLYWYRQAAGRGLQLLFYSVGIGQISSEVPQNLSASRPQDRQFILSSKKLLLSDSGFYLCAWMGRVKTGELFFGEGSRLTVL.

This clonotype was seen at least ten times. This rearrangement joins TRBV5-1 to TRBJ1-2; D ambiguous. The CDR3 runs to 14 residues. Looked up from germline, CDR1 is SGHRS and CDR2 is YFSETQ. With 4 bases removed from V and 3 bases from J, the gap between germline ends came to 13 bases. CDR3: CASSRSVADYGYTF. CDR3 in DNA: TGCGCCAGCAGCAGATCCGTGGCAGACTATGGCTACACCTTC.

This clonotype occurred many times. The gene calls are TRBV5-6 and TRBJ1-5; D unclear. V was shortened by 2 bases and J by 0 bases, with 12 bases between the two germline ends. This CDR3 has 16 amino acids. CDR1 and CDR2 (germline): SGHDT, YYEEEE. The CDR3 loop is CASSFVPDYSNQPQHF. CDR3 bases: TGTGCCAGCAGCTTCGTACCGGACTATAGCAATCAGCCCCAGCATTTT.

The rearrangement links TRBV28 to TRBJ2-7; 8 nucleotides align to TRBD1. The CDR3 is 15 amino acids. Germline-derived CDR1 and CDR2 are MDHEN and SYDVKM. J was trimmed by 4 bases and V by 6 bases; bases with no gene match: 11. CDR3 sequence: CASRRTGTGPYEQYF. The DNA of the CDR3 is TGTGCCAGCAGACGGACCGGGACAGGACCTTACGAGCAGTACTTC.

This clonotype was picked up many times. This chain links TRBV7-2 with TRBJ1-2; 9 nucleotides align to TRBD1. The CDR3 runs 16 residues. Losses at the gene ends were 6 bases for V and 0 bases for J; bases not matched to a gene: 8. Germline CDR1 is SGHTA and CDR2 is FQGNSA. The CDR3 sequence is CASSAVGTGSNYGYTF. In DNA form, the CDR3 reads TGTGCCAGCAGTGCGGTTGGGACAGGGTCTAACTATGGCTACACCTTC. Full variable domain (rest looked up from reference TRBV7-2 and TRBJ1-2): GAGVSQSPSNKVTEKGKDVELRCDPISGHTALYWYRQSLGQGLEFLIYFQGNSAPDKSGLPSDRFSAERTGGSVSTLTIQRTQQEDSAVYLCASSAVGTGSNYGYTFGSGTRLTVV.

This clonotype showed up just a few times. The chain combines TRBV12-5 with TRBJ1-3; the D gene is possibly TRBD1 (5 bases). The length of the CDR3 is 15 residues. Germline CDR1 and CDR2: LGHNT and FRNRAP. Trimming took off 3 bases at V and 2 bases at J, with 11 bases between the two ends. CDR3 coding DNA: TGTGCTAGTGGTTTACAGGTGGGGGCTGGAAACACCATATATTTT. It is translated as CASGLQVGAGNTIYF.

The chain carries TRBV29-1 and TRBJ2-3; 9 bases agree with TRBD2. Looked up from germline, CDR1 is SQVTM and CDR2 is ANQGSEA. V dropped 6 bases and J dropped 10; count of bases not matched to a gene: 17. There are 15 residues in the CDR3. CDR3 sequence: CSVNLAGTLSSAQYF. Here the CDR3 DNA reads TGCAGCGTCAACCTAGCGGGGACTCTATCCAGCGCGCAGTATTTT.

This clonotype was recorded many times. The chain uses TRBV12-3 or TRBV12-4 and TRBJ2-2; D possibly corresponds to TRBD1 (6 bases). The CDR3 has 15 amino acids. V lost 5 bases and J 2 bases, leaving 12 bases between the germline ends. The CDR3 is CASSRGQPNTGELFF. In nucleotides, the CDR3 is TGTGCCAGCAGTCGAGGACAGCCTAACACCGGGGAGCTGTTTTTT.

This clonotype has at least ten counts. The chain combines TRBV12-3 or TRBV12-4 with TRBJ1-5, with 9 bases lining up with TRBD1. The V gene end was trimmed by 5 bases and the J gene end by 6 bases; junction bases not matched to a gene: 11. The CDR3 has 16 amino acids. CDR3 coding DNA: TGTGCCAGCAGTCCAACCGGACAGGGGATAGGTCAGCCCCAGCATTTT. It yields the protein CASSPTGQGIGQPQHF.

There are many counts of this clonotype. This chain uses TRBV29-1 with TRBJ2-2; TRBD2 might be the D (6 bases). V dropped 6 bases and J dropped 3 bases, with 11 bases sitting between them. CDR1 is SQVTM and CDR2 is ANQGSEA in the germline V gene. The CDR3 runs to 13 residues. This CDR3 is CSVRGSDTGELFF. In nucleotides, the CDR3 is TGCAGCGTGCGGGGTTCGGACACCGGGGAGCTGTTTTTT.

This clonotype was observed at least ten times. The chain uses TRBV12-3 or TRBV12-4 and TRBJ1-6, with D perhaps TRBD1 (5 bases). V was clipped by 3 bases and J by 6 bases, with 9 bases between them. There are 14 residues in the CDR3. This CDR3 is CASSLRGSNSPLHF. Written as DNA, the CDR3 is TGTGCCAGCAGTTTGAGGGGAAGTAATTCACCCCTCCACTTT.

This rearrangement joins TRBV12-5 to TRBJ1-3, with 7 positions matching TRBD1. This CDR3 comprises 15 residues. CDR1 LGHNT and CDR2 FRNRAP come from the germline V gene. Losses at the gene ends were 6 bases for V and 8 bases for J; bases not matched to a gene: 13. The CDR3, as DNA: TGTGCTAGTGGCAAGGGGGCCAGGAGGGACGACACCATATATTTT. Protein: CASGKGARRDDTIYF.

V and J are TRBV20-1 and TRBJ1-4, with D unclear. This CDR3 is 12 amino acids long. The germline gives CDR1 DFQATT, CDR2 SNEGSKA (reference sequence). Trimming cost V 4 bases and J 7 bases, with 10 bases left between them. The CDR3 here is CSATPSSEKLFF. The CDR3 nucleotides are TGCAGTGCTACCCCCTCTAGTGAAAAACTGTTTTTT.

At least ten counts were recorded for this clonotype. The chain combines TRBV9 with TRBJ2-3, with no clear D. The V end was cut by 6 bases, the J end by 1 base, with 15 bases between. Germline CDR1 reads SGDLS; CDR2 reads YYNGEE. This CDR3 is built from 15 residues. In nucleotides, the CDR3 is TGTGCCAGCACCCTAGGGTTGGACCGCACAGATACGCAGTATTTT. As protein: CASTLGLDRTDTQYF. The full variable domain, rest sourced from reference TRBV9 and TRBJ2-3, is DSGVTQTPKHLITATGQRVTLRCSPRSGDLSVYWYQQSLDQGLQFLIQYYNGEERAKGNILERFSAQQFPDLHSELNLSSLELGDSALYFCASTLGLDRTDTQYFGPGTRLTVL.

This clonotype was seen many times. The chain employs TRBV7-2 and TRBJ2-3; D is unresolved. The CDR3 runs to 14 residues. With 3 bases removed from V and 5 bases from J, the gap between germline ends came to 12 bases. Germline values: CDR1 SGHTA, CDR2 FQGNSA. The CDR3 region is CASSLAPLEDTQYF. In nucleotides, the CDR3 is TGTGCCAGCAGCTTGGCGCCCCTGGAAGATACGCAGTATTTT.

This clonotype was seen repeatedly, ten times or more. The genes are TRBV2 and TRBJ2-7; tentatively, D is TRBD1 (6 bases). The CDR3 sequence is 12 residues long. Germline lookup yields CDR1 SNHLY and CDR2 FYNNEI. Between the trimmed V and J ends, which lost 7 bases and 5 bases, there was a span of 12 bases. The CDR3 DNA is TGTGCCAGCATGGGGGCGGCGGACGAGCAGTACTTC. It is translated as CASMGAADEQYF.

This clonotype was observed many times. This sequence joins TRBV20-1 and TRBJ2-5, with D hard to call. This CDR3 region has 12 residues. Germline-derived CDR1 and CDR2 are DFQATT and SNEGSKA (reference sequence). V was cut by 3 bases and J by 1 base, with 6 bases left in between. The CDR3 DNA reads TGCAGTGCTAGCCCGAGCCAAGAGACCCAGTACTTC. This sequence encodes CSASPSQETQYF.

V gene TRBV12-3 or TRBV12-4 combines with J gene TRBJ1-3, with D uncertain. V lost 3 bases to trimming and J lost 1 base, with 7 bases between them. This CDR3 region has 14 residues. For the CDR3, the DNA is TGTGCCAGCAGTTTTGGAGGGTCTGGAAACACCATATATTTT. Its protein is CASSFGGSGNTIYF.

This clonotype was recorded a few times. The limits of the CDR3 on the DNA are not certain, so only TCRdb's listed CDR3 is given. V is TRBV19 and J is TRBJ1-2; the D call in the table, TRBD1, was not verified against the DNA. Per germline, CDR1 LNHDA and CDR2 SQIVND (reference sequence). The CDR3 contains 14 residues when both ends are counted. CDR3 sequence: CASTSGPGFYGYTF.

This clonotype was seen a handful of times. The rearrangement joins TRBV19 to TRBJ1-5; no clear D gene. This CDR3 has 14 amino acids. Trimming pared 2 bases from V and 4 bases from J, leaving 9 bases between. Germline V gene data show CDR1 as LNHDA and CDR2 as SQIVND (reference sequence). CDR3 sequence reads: CASSIPRMNQPQHF. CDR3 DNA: TGTGCCAGTAGTATACCACGTATGAATCAGCCCCAGCATTTT. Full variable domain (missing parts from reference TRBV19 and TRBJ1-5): DGGITQSPKYLFRKEGQNVTLSCEQNLNHDAMYWYRQDPGQGLRLIYYSQIVNDFQKGDIAEGYSVSREKKESFPLTVTSAQKNPTAFYLCASSIPRMNQPQHFGDGTRLSIL.

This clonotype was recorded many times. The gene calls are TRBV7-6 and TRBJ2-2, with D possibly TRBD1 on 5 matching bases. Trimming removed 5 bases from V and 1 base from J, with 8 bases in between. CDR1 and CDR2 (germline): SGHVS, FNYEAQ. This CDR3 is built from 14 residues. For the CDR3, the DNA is TGTGCCAGCAGCGGGGCAGGGAACACCGGGGAGCTGTTTTTT. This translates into CASSGAGNTGELFF.